Below are 21 T cell receptor beta chains sequenced from a single sample in a study of CD8 T cells in Susac syndrome. When the RNA was reverse transcribed, random hexamers were used with an input of roughly 0.5 to 1 ug. TCRdb analysed the immunoSEQ multiplex PCR reads with MiXCR anew, one entry per CDR3 protein. This table holds roughly 88,000 distinct CDR3 sequences, 95% to 96% found once. The sequencing sample was made of CD8+ T cells from PBMCs. These receptors were taken from a human donor with Susac syndrome.

The chain couples TRBV15 to TRBJ2-3, with D hard to call. CDR1 is LNHNV, CDR2 YYDKDF, per germline (reference sequence). Trimming removed 0 bases at V and 4 bases at J, with 8 bases between. The CDR3 consists of 14 residues. The CDR3 DNA is TGTGCCACCAGCAGAGATCTAGAGGCAGATACGCAGTATTTT. The encoded protein is CATSRDLEADTQYF.

The rearrangement links TRBV19 to TRBJ1-5, with 7 bases lining up with TRBD1. CDR3 length equals 16 residues. Trimming removed 4 bases from V and 4 bases from J; junction bases left unmatched: 10. The germline V gene encodes CDR1 LNHDA and CDR2 SQIVND (reference sequence). The CDR3 is CASSRKTGQQNQPQHF. Written as DNA, the CDR3 is TGTGCCAGTAGTAGAAAAACGGGACAGCAAAATCAGCCCCAGCATTTT.

CDR3 in amino acids: CSAPSAETFF. CDR3 in DNA: TGCAGTGCTCCCTCGGCCGAGACTTTCTTT. The chain couples TRBV20-1 to TRBJ1-1, with D unclear. Trimming stripped 5 bases from V and 12 bases from J, with 13 bases between. Looked up from germline, CDR1 is DFQATT and CDR2 is SNEGSKA (reference sequence). CDR3 length: 10 residues.

This chain links TRBV28 with TRBJ2-1; D gene ambiguous. The CDR3 sequence is 15 residues long. V was shortened by 5 bases and J by 7 bases, with 18 bases between the two germline ends. Germline values: CDR1 MDHEN, CDR2 SYDVKM. The CDR3 coding sequence is TGTGCCAGCAGTCACATCCCAGCTCGGGTAAATGAGCAGTTCTTC. It is translated as CASSHIPARVNEQFF.

This sequence joins TRBV18 and TRBJ1-1; D is possibly TRBD1 (6 bases). Germline V gives CDR1 KGHSH, CDR2 LQKENI. V was trimmed by 1 base and J by 5 bases, leaving 14 bases between them. The CDR3 runs 15 residues. This CDR3 is CASSPRGGRGTEAFF. The DNA of the CDR3 is TGTGCCAGCTCACCACGGGGGGGGCGAGGGACTGAAGCTTTCTTT.

The V and J genes are TRBV24-1 and TRBJ2-3, with TRBD2 matching 13 bases. The CDR3 runs to 18 residues. Losses at the gene ends were 5 bases for V and 3 bases for J; bases not matched to a gene: 10. In germline, CDR1 is KGHDR, CDR2 SFDVKD. The CDR3 loop reads CATSASGLAGVETDTQYF. The CDR3 coding sequence is TGTGCCACCAGTGCCTCCGGACTAGCGGGAGTGGAAACAGATACGCAGTATTTT.

CDR3 protein: CSVVITGANYGYTF. The CDR3 DNA is TGCAGCGTTGTGATCACAGGCGCTAACTATGGCTACACCTTC. The gene calls are TRBV29-1 and TRBJ1-2; tentatively, D is TRBD1 (5 bases). V lost 4 bases and J 0 bases, leaving 12 bases between the germline ends. There are 14 residues in the CDR3. Germline CDR1 and CDR2: SQVTM and ANQGSEA.

The chain recombines TRBV4-1 with TRBJ2-1, with D perhaps given as TRBD1 or TRBD2 (6 bases each). Trimming took off 4 bases at V and 4 bases at J, with 17 bases between the two ends. CDR1 and CDR2 (germline): MGHRA, YSYEKL. The CDR3 length is 16 residues. The CDR3 DNA reads as TGCGCCAGCAGCCTAGAAGGGGGGCGGCGGTACAATGAGCAGTTCTTC. Translation gives CASSLEGGRRYNEQFF.

The V gene is TRBV9, the J gene TRBJ2-7; D is possibly TRBD1 (6 bases). Per the germline V gene, CDR1 is SGDLS and CDR2 is YYNGEE. This CDR3 contains 17 residues. The V end lost 3 bases, the J end lost 2 bases, and 21 bases lay between the germline ends. For the CDR3, the DNA is TGTGCCAGCAGCGCACCTCGAGGGGGTCCCTTCCCCTACGAGCAGTACGTC. Translating gives CASSAPRGGPFPYEQYV.

The table lists this clonotype with a count of one. The V call is TRBV5-6, the J call TRBJ2-7; D ambiguous. Germline values: CDR1 SGHDT, CDR2 YYEEEE. Trimming pared 2 bases from V and 4 bases from J, leaving 13 bases between. The CDR3 loop spans 14 amino acids. The CDR3 DNA reads TGTGCCAGCAGCTTTGTGAACAGTGAGTACGAGCAGTACGTC. It codes for CASSFVNSEYEQYV.

The gene calls are TRBV6-2 or TRBV6-3 and TRBJ2-6; D remains ambiguous. Germline values: CDR1 MNHEY, CDR2 SVGEGT. The CDR3 spans 15 residues. V was clipped by 6 bases and J by 0 bases, with 9 bases between them. The CDR3 loop reads CASSEMNSGANVLTF. DNA of the CDR3: TGTGCCAGCAGCGAGATGAACTCTGGGGCCAACGTCCTGACTTTC.

The V call is TRBV18, the J call TRBJ2-3, with 8 bases matching TRBD1. From germline, CDR1 is KGHSH and CDR2 LQKENI. With 3 bases clipped from V and 5 bases from J, the junction kept 7 bases outside the gene matches. This CDR3 contains 15 residues. The CDR3 region is CASSPLRDRKDTQYF. CDR3 DNA sequence: TGTGCCAGCTCACCGCTCCGGGACAGGAAAGATACGCAGTATTTT.

This chain links TRBV20-1 with TRBJ1-5, with D uncertain. This CDR3 comprises 14 residues. V gave up 0 bases and J gave up 3 bases, with 9 bases separating them. Germline CDR1 is DFQATT and CDR2 is SNEGSKA (reference sequence). CDR3 loop: CSARDGPNNQPQHF. In DNA form, the CDR3 reads TGCAGTGCTAGAGATGGCCCTAACAATCAGCCCCAGCATTTT.

This chain links TRBV7-2 with TRBJ2-7; the D is unclear. Between the trimmed V and J ends, which lost 3 bases and 0 bases, there was a span of 9 bases. CDR1 SGHTA and CDR2 FQGNSA come from the germline V gene. This CDR3 spans 14 amino acids. CDR3 DNA: TGTGCCAGCAGCTTCTCACGGAGCTCCTACGAGCAGTACTTC. It yields the protein CASSFSRSSYEQYF.

CDR3 sequence: CASSFPDRSDEQYF. The CDR3 DNA follows: TGTGCCAGCAGCTTCCCTGACAGGTCCGACGAGCAGTACTTC. This rearrangement joins TRBV5-4 to TRBJ2-7; possibly TRBD1 for D (6 bases). Germline CDR1 reads SGHNT; CDR2 reads YYREEE (reference sequence). The CDR3 sequence is 14 residues long. Trimming pared 2 bases from V and 5 bases from J, leaving 14 bases between. The whole variable domain, remainder taken from reference TRBV5-4 and TRBJ2-7, is ETGVTQSPTHLIKTRGQQVTLRCSSQSGHNTVSWYQQALGQGPQFIFQYYREEENGRGNFPPRFSGLQFPNYSSELNVNALELDDSALYLCASSFPDRSDEQYFGPGTRLTVT.

The chain has TRBV12-3 or TRBV12-4 and TRBJ1-5; 9 bases align to TRBD1. The ends lost 6 bases at V and 4 bases at J; junction bases unmatched: 4. This CDR3 has 14 amino acids. The CDR3 nucleotides read TGTGCCAGCAGGCAGACAGGGGGAAATCAGCCCCAGCATTTT. Residues: CASRQTGGNQPQHF.

The gene calls are TRBV4-3 and TRBJ2-1; the D is unclear. V lost 2 bases and J lost 0, with 8 bases in between. The CDR3 is 15 amino acids. CDR1 is LGHNA, CDR2 YSLEER, per germline. Written as DNA, the CDR3 is TGCGCCAGCAGCCAATGGGTCTACTCCTACAATGAGCAGTTCTTC. Translation gives CASSQWVYSYNEQFF.

Here the CDR3 DNA reads TGCAGCGTTGAAGTTGGCAGGGGGCTGCCAGATACGCAGTATTTT. Translating it yields CSVEVGRGLPDTQYF. The gene calls are TRBV29-1 and TRBJ2-3; 8 bases agree with TRBD1. Germline V gives CDR1 SQVTM, CDR2 ANQGSEA. The CDR3 is 15 residues long. The J segment lost 4 bases and the V segment lost 1 base, leaving 7 bases of the junction unmatched.

This chain joins TRBV20-1 and TRBJ2-1; D is unresolved. The CDR3 is 13 amino acids. Germline CDR1 reads DFQATT; CDR2 reads SNEGSKA (reference sequence). Trimming took 3 bases from V and 2 from J, leaving 8 bases between them. The CDR3 sequence is CSASRPTYNEQFF. CDR3 nucleotides: TGCAGTGCTAGCCGACCCACCTACAATGAGCAGTTCTTC.

The gene calls are TRBV6-2 or TRBV6-3 and TRBJ2-7; D is unclear. Per the germline V gene, CDR1 is MNHEY and CDR2 is SVGEGT. The CDR3 totals 11 residues. V lost 10 bases to trimming and J lost 0 bases, with 7 bases between them. CDR3 coding DNA: TGTGCCACTCAGTTCTCCTACGAGCAGTACTTC. This encodes CATQFSYEQYF.

Written as DNA, the CDR3 is TGTGCCAGCAGCTTAGTCCCCAGAGAATACACCTTC. Protein product: CASSLVPREYTF. The chain couples TRBV13 to TRBJ1-2; D is unclear. The CDR3 loop spans 12 amino acids. V dropped 1 base and J dropped 11 bases, with 11 bases sitting between them. Per the germline V gene, CDR1 is PRHDT and CDR2 is FYEKMQ (reference sequence).